This T cell receptor beta chain was sequenced for a study of T cell repertoires in cytomegalovirus infection. TCRdb analysed the reads with MiXCR anew, one entry per CDR3 protein. The table lists about 260,000 distinct CDR3 sequences, about 13% of them singletons, with about 10% in the top ten. Trimming removed 10 bases at V and 2 bases at J, with 12 bases between. The CDR3 runs 12 residues. Germline loops: CDR1 LNHDA, CDR2 SQIVND (reference sequence). This clonotype was detected a few times. The clonotype originates from a human donor in good health (CMV status not recorded). Some clones in this sample may be carry-over from other donors' samples. This rearrangement joins TRBV19 to TRBJ2-7; possibly TRBD2 for D (6 bases). The source material was PBMCs. The CDR3 DNA sequence: TGTGCCACCAGGAGGGATCCCTACGAGCAGTACTTC. Encoded protein: CATRRDPYEQYF.